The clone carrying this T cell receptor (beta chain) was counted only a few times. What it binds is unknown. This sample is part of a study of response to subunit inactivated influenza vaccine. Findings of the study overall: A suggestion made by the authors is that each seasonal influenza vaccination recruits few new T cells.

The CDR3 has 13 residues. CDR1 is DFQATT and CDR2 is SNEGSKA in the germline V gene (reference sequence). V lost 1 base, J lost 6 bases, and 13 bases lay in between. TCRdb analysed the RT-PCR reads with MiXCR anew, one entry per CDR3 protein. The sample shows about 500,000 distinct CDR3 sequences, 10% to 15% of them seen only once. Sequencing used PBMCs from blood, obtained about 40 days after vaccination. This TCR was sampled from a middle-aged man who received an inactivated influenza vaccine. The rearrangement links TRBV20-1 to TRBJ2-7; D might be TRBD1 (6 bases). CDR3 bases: TGCAGTGCTAGAGGTCTTACAGGGATCGAGCAGTACTTC. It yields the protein CSARGLTGIEQYF.